Below, one TCR beta chain is given with its context. Primers included in the PCR were 60 Vbeta and 13 Jbeta primers. Produced via immunoSEQ multiplex PCR; TCRdb's table is partial and in-frame only. This sample carries around 180,000 clones, 80% to 90% of them seen once, and the ten largest clones take approximately 2.4%. This CDR3 contains 16 residues. V trimming: 4 bases; J trimming: 2 bases; junction bases outside the gene matches: 10. The germline CDR1 and CDR2 sequences are MDHEN and SYDVKM. The data were obtained in a study of cytomegalovirus exposure and HLA in healthy donors. The source of this sequence is a male donor in good health and CMV-seronegative. Source material: PBMCs. This chain links TRBV28 with TRBJ2-7; 8 bases align to TRBD1. CDR3 sequence reads: CASSSSRDRFTYEQYF. Written as DNA, the CDR3 is TGTGCCAGCAGTTCATCCCGGGACAGGTTTACCTACGAGCAGTACTTC.